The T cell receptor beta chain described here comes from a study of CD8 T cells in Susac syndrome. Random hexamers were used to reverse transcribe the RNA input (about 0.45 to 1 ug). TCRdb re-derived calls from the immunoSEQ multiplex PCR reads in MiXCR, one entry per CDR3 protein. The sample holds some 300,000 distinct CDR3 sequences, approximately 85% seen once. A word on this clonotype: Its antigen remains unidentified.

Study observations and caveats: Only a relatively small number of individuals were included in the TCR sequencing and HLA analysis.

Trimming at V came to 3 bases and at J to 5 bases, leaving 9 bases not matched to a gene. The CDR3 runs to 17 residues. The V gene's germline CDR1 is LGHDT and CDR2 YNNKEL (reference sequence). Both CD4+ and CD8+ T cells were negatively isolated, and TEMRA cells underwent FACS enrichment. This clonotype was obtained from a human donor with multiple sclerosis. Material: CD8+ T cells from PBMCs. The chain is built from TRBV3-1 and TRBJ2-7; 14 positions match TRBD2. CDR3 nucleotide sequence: TGTGCCAGCAGCCACCGGACTAGCGGGAGGCGATGTAACGAGCAGTACTTC. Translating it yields CASSHRTSGRRCNEQYF.